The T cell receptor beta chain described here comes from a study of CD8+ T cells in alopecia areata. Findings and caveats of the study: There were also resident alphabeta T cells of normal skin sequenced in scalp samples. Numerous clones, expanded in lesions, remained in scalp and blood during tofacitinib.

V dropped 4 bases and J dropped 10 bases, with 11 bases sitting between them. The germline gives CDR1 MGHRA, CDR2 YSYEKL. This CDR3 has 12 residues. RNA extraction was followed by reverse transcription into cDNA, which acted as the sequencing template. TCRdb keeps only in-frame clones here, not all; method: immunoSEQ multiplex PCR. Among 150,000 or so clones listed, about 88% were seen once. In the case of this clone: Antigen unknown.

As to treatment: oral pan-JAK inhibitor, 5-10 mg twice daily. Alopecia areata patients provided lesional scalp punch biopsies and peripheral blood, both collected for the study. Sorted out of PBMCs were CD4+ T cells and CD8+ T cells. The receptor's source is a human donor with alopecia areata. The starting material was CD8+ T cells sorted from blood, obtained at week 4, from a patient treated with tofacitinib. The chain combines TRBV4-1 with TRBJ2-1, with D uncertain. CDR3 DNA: TGCGCCAGCAGCCCAGGCGTGGAGGAGCAGTTCTTC. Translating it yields CASSPGVEEQFF.